The next 26 T cell receptor beta chains were all read from a single sample in a study of STAT5B mutations in CD4+ large granular lymphocyte leukemia. Produced via immunoSEQ multiplex PCR; TCRdb's table is partial and in-frame only. The data show 20,000 or so clones, around 76% seen once. The sample was CD4+ T cells from blood buffy coats. These TCRs come from a human donor in good health.

J is TRBJ1-2 and V is TRBV7-3, with D possibly TRBD1 on 6 matching bases. This CDR3 contains 13 residues. Germline-derived CDR1 and CDR2 are SGHTA and FQGTGA. Trimming removed 7 bases at V and 7 bases at J, with 16 bases between. Here the CDR3 reads CASTSGPRGGYTF. The CDR3 region has the DNA TGTGCCAGCACCTCCGGGCCCAGGGGTGGCTACACCTTC.

The chain uses TRBV20-1 and TRBJ2-5; no definite D call. The V end was cut by 0 bases, the J end by 8 bases, with 7 bases between. Germline CDR1 and CDR2: DFQATT and SNEGSKA (reference sequence). The CDR3 loop spans 11 amino acids. CDR3 in DNA: TGCAGTGCTAGAGAAGTGGAAACCCAGTACTTC. It is translated as CSAREVETQYF.

This clone appeared once. The J gene is TRBJ2-7, the V gene TRBV28; 7 bases map to TRBD1. This CDR3 has 13 residues. J was trimmed by 5 bases and V by 6 bases; bases with no gene match: 7. Germline lookup yields CDR1 MDHEN and CDR2 SYDVKM. CDR3 DNA sequence: TGTGCCAGCAGGTCCATGGACAGGAACGAGCAGTACTTC. Translated, it gives CASRSMDRNEQYF.

The genes are TRBV4-2 and TRBJ2-3; 12 nucleotides align to TRBD2. Germline trimming cut 4 bases from V and 1 base from J; bases unmatched to any gene: 12. Germline V gene lookup returns CDR1 LGHNA and CDR2 YNFKEQ. The CDR3 is made up of 19 amino acids. CDR3 residues: CASSLLLTSGSRGTDTQYF. As DNA, the CDR3 is TGTGCCAGCAGCCTGCTTTTGACTAGCGGGAGTCGAGGCACAGATACGCAGTATTTT.

The rearrangement links TRBV14 to TRBJ2-3; unclear D gene. This CDR3 spans 11 amino acids. Trimming took 3 bases from V and 6 from J, leaving 4 bases between them. CDR1 SGHDN and CDR2 FVKESK come from the germline V gene. The CDR3 spells CASSHWDTQYF. CDR3 sequence (DNA): TGTGCCAGCAGCCACTGGGATACGCAGTATTTT.

The V and J genes are TRBV20-1 and TRBJ2-2; D gene uncertain. This CDR3 is 10 amino acids long. The germline V and J ends were trimmed by 3 bases and 6 bases, with 2 bases remaining between them. CDR1 DFQATT and CDR2 SNEGSKA come from the germline V gene (reference sequence). CDR3 sequence (DNA): TGCAGTGCTAGTTCCGGGGAGCTGTTTTTT. Translating it yields CSASSGELFF.

This rearrangement joins TRBV7-8 to TRBJ2-3, with D perhaps TRBD2 (6 bases). The V gene lost 8 bases and the J gene lost 2 bases, with 17 bases spanning the gap. The germline CDR1 and CDR2 sequences are SGHVS and FQNEAQ. The CDR3 spans 15 residues. The CDR3 region has the DNA TGTGCCAGCGGCCACGGAGGGCTCTTCACAGATACGCAGTATTTT. This translates into CASGHGGLFTDTQYF. Complete variable domain (other parts from reference TRBV7-8 and TRBJ2-3): GAGVSQSPRYKVAKRGQDVALRCDPISGHVSLFWYQQALGQGPEFLTYFQNEAQLDKSGLPSDRFFAERPEGSVSTLKIQRTQQEDSAVYLCASGHGGLFTDTQYFGPGTRLTVL.

The rearrangement links TRBV7-3 to TRBJ2-1; the D is unclear. Trimming stripped 1 base from V and 6 bases from J, with 10 bases between. Germline V gene sequence: CDR1 SGHTA, CDR2 FQGTGA. The CDR3 contains 14 residues. The CDR3 region is CASSLIAGSNEQFF. Here the CDR3 DNA reads TGTGCCAGCAGCTTAATTGCCGGTTCCAATGAGCAGTTCTTC.

The chain couples TRBV9 to TRBJ2-5, with 11 positions matching TRBD2. The CDR3 length is 16 residues. CDR1 and CDR2 from the germline V gene are SGDLS and YYNGEE. Trimming at V came to 1 base and at J to 2 bases, leaving 4 bases not matched to a gene. The CDR3 reads CASSVTSGGPQETQYF. CDR3 nucleotides: TGTGCCAGCAGCGTAACTAGCGGGGGACCACAAGAGACCCAGTACTTC.

This clone was counted only a few times. This chain links TRBV13 with TRBJ1-2; a possible D gene is TRBD1 (5 bases). Germline-derived CDR1 and CDR2 are PRHDT and FYEKMQ (reference sequence). The CDR3 totals 14 residues. The V gene lost 4 bases and the J gene lost 3 bases, with 12 bases spanning the gap. This chain's CDR3 is CASSSKGWDYGYTF. CDR3 nucleotides: TGTGCCAGCAGCTCTAAGGGGTGGGACTATGGCTACACCTTC. Together with reference TRBV13 and TRBJ1-2, the CDR3 gives the full variable domain: AAGVIQSPRHLIKEKRETATLKCYPIPRHDTVYWYQQGPGQDPQFLISFYEKMQSDKGSIPDRFSAQQFSDYHSELNMSSLELGDSALYFCASSSKGWDYGYTFGSGTRLTVV.

The CDR3 DNA reads TGTGCCAGCACCACGGGCGGGAGCTCCTACAATGAGCAGTTCTTC. This gives the protein CASTTGGSSYNEQFF. V is TRBV11-2 and J is TRBJ2-1; 7 positions agree with TRBD2. In germline, CDR1 is SGHAT, CDR2 FQNNGV. The CDR3 length is 15 residues. Unmatched junction bases numbered 6, after V lost 7 bases and J lost 0 bases.

V usage is TRBV7-8 and J usage is TRBJ2-7; TRBD1 agrees at 8 bases. Unmatched junction bases numbered 20, after V lost 5 bases and J lost 2 bases. The CDR3 covers 19 residues. Germline-derived CDR1 and CDR2 are SGHVS and FQNEAQ. The CDR3 loop reads CASSLRTTGGLGRTYEQYF. The CDR3 nucleotides read TGTGCCAGCAGCCTAAGAACAACAGGGGGATTAGGCAGGACCTACGAGCAGTACTTC.

This chain uses TRBV27 with TRBJ1-6; D unclear. CDR1 MNHEY and CDR2 SMNVEV come from the germline V gene (reference sequence). The ends were cut back, 2 bases at V and 7 bases at J, with 12 bases in the middle. The CDR3 covers 15 residues. The CDR3 reads CASSLRVPFNSPLHF. The CDR3 region has the DNA TGTGCCAGCAGTTTAAGGGTACCCTTCAATTCACCCCTCCACTTT.

The chain couples TRBV19 to TRBJ1-2; D is unresolved. CDR1 LNHDA and CDR2 SQIVND come from the germline V gene (reference sequence). V dropped 4 bases and J dropped 6 bases, with 9 bases sitting between them. This CDR3 spans 12 amino acids. The CDR3 protein is CASSRDGNGYTF. CDR3 coding DNA: TGTGCCAGTAGTAGGGATGGGAATGGCTACACCTTC.

The rearrangement links TRBV6-5 to TRBJ1-2; TRBD1 aligns across 10 bases. J was trimmed by 8 bases and V by 6 bases; bases with no gene match: 12. The CDR3 extends over 15 amino acids. CDR1 and CDR2 (germline): MNHEY, SVGAGI. CDR3 sequence reads: CASSRPWDRGYGYTF. CDR3 sequence (DNA): TGTGCCAGCAGCCGACCTTGGGACAGGGGATACGGCTACACCTTC.

CDR3 DNA sequence: TGTGCCAGTAGTATTACAGCTGTGAACACCGGGGAGCTGTTTTTT. Translated: CASSITAVNTGELFF. The chain is built from TRBV19 and TRBJ2-2; D remains ambiguous. The CDR3 totals 15 residues. Trimming removed 3 bases from V and 1 base from J, with 9 bases in between. Germline values: CDR1 LNHDA, CDR2 SQIVND (reference sequence).

V and J are TRBV4-3 and TRBJ2-3, with a tentative D call TRBD2 (6 bases). V lost 1 base to trimming and J lost 2 bases, with 13 bases between them. CDR1 and CDR2 from the germline V gene are LGHNA and YSLEER. The CDR3 is 16 amino acids. The DNA for the CDR3 is TGCGCCAGCAGCCAAGGCGGCGCGGGGCCCACAGATACGCAGTATTTT. This codes for CASSQGGAGPTDTQYF.

The rearrangement uses TRBV18 and TRBJ1-1; 9 bases fit TRBD1. CDR3 length: 16 residues. Germline V CDR1 and CDR2: KGHSH, LQKENI. The V gene end was trimmed by 3 bases and the J gene end by 7 bases; junction bases not matched to a gene: 12. CDR3 sequence reads: CASSPRMGQGAGEAFF. As DNA, the CDR3 is TGTGCCAGCTCACCGAGGATGGGACAGGGCGCGGGTGAAGCTTTCTTT.

V and J are TRBV2 and TRBJ2-5, with 11 bases identical to TRBD2. CDR1 and CDR2 from the germline V gene are SNHLY and FYNNEI. CDR3 size: 19 residues. Trimming cost V 9 bases and J 3 bases; bases outside gene matches: 21. The DNA of the CDR3 is TGTGCCAGTAGAAGGGGGCTAGCGGGGGGCCTCCCACCAAAAGAGACCCAGTACTTC. Amino acid sequence: CASRRGLAGGLPPKETQYF.

A remark on this clone: Relative to the germline gene, one junction end is altered; a read error may explain this. The genes are TRBV7-2 and TRBJ2-3; 7 bases match TRBD1. CDR1 and CDR2 from the germline V gene are SGHTA and FQGNSA. This CDR3 is 15 amino acids long. CDR3 residues: CASNLRQGSTDTQYF. In DNA form, the CDR3 reads TGTGCCAGCAACTTAAGACAGGGCTCCACAGATACGCAGTATTTT.

The chain joins TRBV7-9 to TRBJ2-3; 9 nucleotides match TRBD2. This CDR3 is built from 17 residues. Germline trimming cut 5 bases from V and 5 bases from J; bases unmatched to any gene: 14. Looked up from germline, CDR1 is SEHNR and CDR2 is FQNEAQ (reference sequence). CDR3: CASSQRTVSGSKDTQYF. The CDR3 DNA is TGTGCCAGCAGCCAACGGACAGTTAGCGGGAGTAAAGATACGCAGTATTTT. Complete variable domain (other parts from reference TRBV7-9 and TRBJ2-3): DTGVSQNPRHKITKRGQNVTFRCDPISEHNRLYWYRQTLGQGPEFLTYFQNEAQLEKSRLLSDRFSAERPKGSFSTLEIQRTEQGDSAMYLCASSQRTVSGSKDTQYFGPGTRLTVL.

This sequence joins TRBV19 and TRBJ2-3; no definite D call. The V end lost 5 bases, the J end lost 1 base, and 7 bases lay between the germline ends. The CDR3 extends over 13 amino acids. CDR1 is LNHDA, CDR2 SQIVND, per germline (reference sequence). In nucleotides, the CDR3 is TGTGCCAGTAGTCCCACGGGCACAGATACGCAGTATTTT. It translates to CASSPTGTDTQYF.

This clone was detected only a few times. The J gene is TRBJ1-1, the V gene TRBV20-1; D is unclear. CDR3 size: 11 residues. The V gene lost 5 bases and the J gene lost 4 bases, with 8 bases spanning the gap. Germline V gene data show CDR1 as DFQATT and CDR2 as SNEGSKA (reference sequence). The CDR3 DNA reads as TGCAGTGCTTCGATGGGCACTGAAGCTTTCTTT. Encoded protein: CSASMGTEAFF.

J is TRBJ2-1 and V is TRBV10-3; 10 bases are shared with TRBD2. J was trimmed by 1 base and V by 3 bases; bases with no gene match: 6. CDR1 and CDR2 from the germline V gene are ENHRY and SYGVKD. The CDR3 has 17 amino acids. In DNA, the CDR3 is TGTGCCATCAGTGATCCATCTAGCGGGAGTTCCTACAATGAGCAGTTCTTC. It yields the protein CAISDPSSGSSYNEQFF.

V usage is TRBV28 and J usage is TRBJ1-5, with 7 bases aligning to TRBD1. The CDR3 length is 17 residues. V shed 6 bases, J shed 0 bases, and the junction held 11 bases outside the gene matches. The germline CDR1 and CDR2 sequences are MDHEN and SYDVKM. CDR3 region: CASRNRDRGYSNQPQHF. The CDR3 nucleotides are TGTGCCAGCAGGAATCGGGACAGAGGTTATAGCAATCAGCCCCAGCATTTT.

This clone was detected only once. The chain couples TRBV5-6 to TRBJ2-7, with unresolved D. The CDR3 runs 15 residues. Trimming left V 2 bases short and J 5 bases short, with 17 bases between. Germline-derived CDR1 and CDR2 are SGHDT and YYEEEE. CDR3 nucleotides: TGTGCCAGCAGCTTCCGGGCCCCCAACGGGCACGAGCAGTACTTC. It codes for CASSFRAPNGHEQYF.